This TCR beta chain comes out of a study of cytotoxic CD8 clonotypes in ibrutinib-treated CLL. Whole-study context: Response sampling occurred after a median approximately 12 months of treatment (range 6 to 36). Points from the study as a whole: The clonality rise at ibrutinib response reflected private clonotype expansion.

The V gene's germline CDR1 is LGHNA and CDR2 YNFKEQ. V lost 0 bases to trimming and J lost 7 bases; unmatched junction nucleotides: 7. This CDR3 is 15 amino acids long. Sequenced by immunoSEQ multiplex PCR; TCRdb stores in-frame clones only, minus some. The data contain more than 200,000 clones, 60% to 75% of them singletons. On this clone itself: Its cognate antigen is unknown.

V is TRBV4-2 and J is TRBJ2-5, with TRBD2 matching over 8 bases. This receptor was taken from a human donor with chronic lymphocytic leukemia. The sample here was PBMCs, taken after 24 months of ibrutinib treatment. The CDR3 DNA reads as TGTGCCAGCAGCCAAGACCAAGCGGGAGATGGGACCCAGTACTTC. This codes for CASSQDQAGDGTQYF.